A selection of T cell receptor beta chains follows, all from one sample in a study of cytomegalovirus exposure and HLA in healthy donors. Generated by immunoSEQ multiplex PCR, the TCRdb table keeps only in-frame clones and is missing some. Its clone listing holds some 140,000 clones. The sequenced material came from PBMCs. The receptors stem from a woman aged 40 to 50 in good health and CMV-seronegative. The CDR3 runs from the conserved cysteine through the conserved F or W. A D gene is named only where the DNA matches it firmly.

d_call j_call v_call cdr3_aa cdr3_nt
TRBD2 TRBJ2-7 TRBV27 CASRKTSGGNYEQYF TGTGCCAGCCGTAAGACTAGCGGGGGAAATTACGAGCAGTACTTC
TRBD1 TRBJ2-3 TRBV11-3 CASSPRQGPTDTQYF TGTGCCAGCAGCCCGAGACAGGGGCCCACAGATACGCAGTATTTT
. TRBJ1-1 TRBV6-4 CASSASRGQTEAFF TGTGCCAGCAGTGCCTCTCGCGGACAGACTGAAGCTTTCTTT
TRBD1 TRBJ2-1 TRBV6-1 CASSELTGSYNEQFF TGTGCCAGCAGTGAGCTGACAGGGTCCTACAATGAGCAGTTCTTC
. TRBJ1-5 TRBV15 CATSRGSGGVQPQHF TGTGCCACCAGCAGAGGGAGCGGGGGTGTACAGCCCCAGCATTTT
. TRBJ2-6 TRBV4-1 CASSQDHPGLGANVLTF TGCGCCAGCAGCCAAGATCATCCAGGGTTAGGAGCCAACGTCCTGACTTTC
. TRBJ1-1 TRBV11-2 CASSTGMNTEAFF TGTGCCAGCAGCACGGGGATGAACACTGAAGCTTTCTTT
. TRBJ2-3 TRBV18 CASSPGTAADTQYF TGTGCCAGCTCACCAGGAACAGCGGCAGATACGCAGTATTTT
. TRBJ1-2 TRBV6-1 CASRKTPSIGYTF TGTGCCAGCAGGAAGACACCATCTATCGGCTACACCTTC
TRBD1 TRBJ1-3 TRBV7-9 CASPGTGVGGNTIYF TGTGCCAGCCCAGGGACAGGAGTGGGTGGAAACACCATATATTTT
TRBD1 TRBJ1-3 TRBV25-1 CASSEFGGGSGNTIYF TGTGCCAGCAGTGAATTTGGAGGGGGCAGTGGAAACACCATATATTTT
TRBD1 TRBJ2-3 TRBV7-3 CASSLRGGTGSGGTQYF TGTGCCAGCAGCCTGAGGGGGGGGACAGGGTCTGGGGGTACGCAGTATTTT
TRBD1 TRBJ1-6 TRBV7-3 CASSIDRGGSPLHF TGTGCCAGCAGCATTGACAGGGGGGGATCACCCCTCCACTTT
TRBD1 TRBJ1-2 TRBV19 CASSPLPTGQGGHGYTF TGTGCCAGTAGCCCCCTTCCAACGGGACAGGGGGGGCATGGCTACACCTTC
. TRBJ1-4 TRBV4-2 CASSQGDRGEKLFF TGTGCCAGCAGCCAAGGGGATCGGGGGGAAAAACTGTTTTTT
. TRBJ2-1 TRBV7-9 CASSPPYRVGNEQFF TGTGCCAGCAGCCCACCCTACAGGGTCGGCAATGAGCAGTTCTTC
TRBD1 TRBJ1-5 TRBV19 CASSIGAGTVNQPQHF TGTGCCAGTAGTATTGGGGCCGGGACAGTAAATCAGCCCCAGCATTTT
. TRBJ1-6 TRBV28 CASTLFAETSDSPLHF TGTGCCAGCACCCTTTTCGCCGAAACGTCAGATTCACCCCTCCACTTT
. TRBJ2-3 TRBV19 CASSIAPGVADTQYF TGTGCCAGTAGTATAGCCCCGGGAGTCGCAGATACGCAGTATTTT
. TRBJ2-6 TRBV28 CASTKHRQANSGANVLTF TGTGCCAGCACCAAACACCGACAGGCGAACTCTGGGGCCAACGTCCTGACTTTC
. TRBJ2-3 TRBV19 CASTRPGISDTQYF TGTGCCAGTACCCGCCCGGGTATTTCAGATACGCAGTATTTT
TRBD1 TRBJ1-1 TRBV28 CASSLTGVSTEAFF TGTGCCAGCAGTCTTACAGGGGTTAGCACTGAAGCTTTCTTT
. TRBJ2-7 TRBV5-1 CASSRAAGISYEQYF TGCGCCAGCAGCCGCGCGGCAGGGATATCCTACGAGCAGTACTTC
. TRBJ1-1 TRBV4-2 CASSQDRENTEAFF TGTGCCAGCAGCCAAGATCGGGAGAACACTGAAGCTTTCTTT
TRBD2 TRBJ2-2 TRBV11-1 CASSTLAGVTGELFF TGTGCCAGCAGCACACTAGCGGGGGTTACCGGGGAGCTGTTTTTT
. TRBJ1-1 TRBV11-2 CASSSRQLDTEAFF TGTGCCAGCAGCTCAAGACAGCTAGACACTGAAGCTTTCTTT
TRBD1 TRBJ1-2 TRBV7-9 CASSQETGGAGGYTF TGTGCCAGCAGCCAAGAAACAGGGGGCGCGGGTGGCTACACCTTC
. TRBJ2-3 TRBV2 CASSDSGTDTQYF TGTGCCAGCAGTGACTCAGGGACAGATACGCAGTATTTT
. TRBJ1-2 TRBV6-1 CASTGKYGYTF TGTGCCAGCACAGGGAAGTATGGCTACACCTTC
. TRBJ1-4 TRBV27 CASSSWGGTANEKLFF TGTGCCAGCAGTTCTTGGGGGGGGACGGCTAATGAAAAACTGTTTTTT
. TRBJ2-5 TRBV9 CASSVGVEETQYF TGTGCCAGCAGCGTAGGCGTTGAAGAGACCCAGTACTTC
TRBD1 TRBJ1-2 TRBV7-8 CASSLAGAQGAGGYTF TGTGCCAGCAGCTTAGCGGGGGCACAGGGGGCGGGAGGCTACACCTTC
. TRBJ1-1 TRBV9 CASSVEGRPNLNTEAFF TGTGCCAGCAGCGTGGAGGGGCGACCCAATTTGAACACTGAAGCTTTCTTT
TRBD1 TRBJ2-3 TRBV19 CASGDRGGADTQYF TGTGCCAGCGGAGACAGGGGCGGGGCAGATACGCAGTATTTT
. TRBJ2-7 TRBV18 CASSPPLAASYEQYF TGTGCCAGCTCACCACCCCTAGCCGCCTCCTACGAGCAGTACTTC
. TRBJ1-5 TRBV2 CASLGSALSNQPQHF TGTGCCAGCCTAGGGAGCGCCCTTAGCAATCAGCCCCAGCATTTT
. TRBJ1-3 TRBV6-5 CASRKSGTSGNTIYF TGTGCCAGCAGAAAGTCCGGGACATCTGGAAACACCATATATTTT
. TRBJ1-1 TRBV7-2 CASSLAWVEKAFF TGTGCCAGCAGCTTAGCGTGGGTGGAGAAGGCTTTCTTT
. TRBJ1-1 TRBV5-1 CASSHGDRGRQAFF TGCGCCAGCAGCCACGGAGACAGAGGTCGACAGGCTTTCTTT
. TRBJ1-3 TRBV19 CASSREDYSGNTIYF TGTGCCAGTAGCCGGGAGGACTACTCTGGAAACACCATATATTTT
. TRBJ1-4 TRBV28 CASSTPATNEKLFF TGTGCCAGCAGCACACCCGCAACTAATGAAAAACTGTTTTTT
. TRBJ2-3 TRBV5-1 CASSLGTPGTDTQYF TGCGCCAGCAGCCTGGGGACTCCTGGCACAGATACGCAGTATTTT
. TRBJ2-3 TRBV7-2 CASRARSSTDTQYF TGTGCCAGCAGGGCCCGGAGTAGCACAGATACGCAGTATTTT
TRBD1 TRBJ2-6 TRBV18 CASSLLTGILSGANVLTF TGTGCCAGCTCACTCTTGACAGGGATCCTCTCTGGGGCCAACGTCCTGACTTTC